The 2 T cell receptor beta chains presented below share a single source sample, sequenced in a study of control samples from healthy donors and cancer patients. The repertoire was sequenced with immunoSEQ multiplex PCR; TCRdb's copy has only in-frame clones and lacks some. This sample carries some 140,000 clones, roughly 92% of them seen once, and the ten largest clones take about 11%. The specimen sequenced was blood. The receptors come from a man aged 25-45 years in good health.

This chain joins TRBV6-5 and TRBJ1-2, with a possible D match to TRBD1 (5 bases). CDR1 is MNHEY, CDR2 SVGAGI, per germline. Trimming removed 7 bases at V and 8 bases at J, with 17 bases between. The CDR3 totals 13 residues. The CDR3, as DNA: TGTGCCAGCACCCAAGACAGTAGTCGGGGCTACACCTTC. As protein: CASTQDSSRGYTF.

This clone has only a few counts. The chain joins TRBV3-1 (or the pseudogene TRBV3-2) to TRBJ2-6; a weak D match, TRBD1 (5 bases). This CDR3 has 16 residues. Germline V gene data show CDR1 as LGHDT and CDR2 as YNNKEL (reference sequence). The V end lost 2 bases, the J end lost 2 bases, and 10 bases lay between the germline ends. The CDR3 nucleotides are TGTGCCAGCAGCCAACAGGGTGGTACTGGGGCCAACGTCCTGACTTTC. Its protein is CASSQQGGTGANVLTF.